One TCR beta chain is described in this entry. This sample is part of a study of blood T cell repertoires in COVID-19. Sequencing used immunoSEQ multiplex PCR; TCRdb keeps in-frame clones, though not all of them. The sample carries roughly 70,000 clones, 70% to 90% recorded once. Sequenced material: peripheral blood. This receptor was identified in an elderly woman with acute or convalescent COVID-19.

The DNA for the CDR3 is TGTGCCAGCAGCTTAGAATCAGATAGCAATCAGCCCCAGCATTTT. Translation: CASSLESDSNQPQHF. This chain links TRBV7-2 with TRBJ1-5; D is unresolved. This CDR3 has 15 residues. Germline loops: CDR1 SGHTA, CDR2 FQGNSA. V shed 1 base and J shed 0 bases, with 7 bases lying between them. Full variable domain (missing parts from reference TRBV7-2 and TRBJ1-5): GAGVSQSPSNKVTEKGKDVELRCDPISGHTALYWYRQSLGQGLEFLIYFQGNSAPDKSGLPSDRFSAERTGGSVSTLTIQRTQQEDSAVYLCASSLESDSNQPQHFGDGTRLSIL.